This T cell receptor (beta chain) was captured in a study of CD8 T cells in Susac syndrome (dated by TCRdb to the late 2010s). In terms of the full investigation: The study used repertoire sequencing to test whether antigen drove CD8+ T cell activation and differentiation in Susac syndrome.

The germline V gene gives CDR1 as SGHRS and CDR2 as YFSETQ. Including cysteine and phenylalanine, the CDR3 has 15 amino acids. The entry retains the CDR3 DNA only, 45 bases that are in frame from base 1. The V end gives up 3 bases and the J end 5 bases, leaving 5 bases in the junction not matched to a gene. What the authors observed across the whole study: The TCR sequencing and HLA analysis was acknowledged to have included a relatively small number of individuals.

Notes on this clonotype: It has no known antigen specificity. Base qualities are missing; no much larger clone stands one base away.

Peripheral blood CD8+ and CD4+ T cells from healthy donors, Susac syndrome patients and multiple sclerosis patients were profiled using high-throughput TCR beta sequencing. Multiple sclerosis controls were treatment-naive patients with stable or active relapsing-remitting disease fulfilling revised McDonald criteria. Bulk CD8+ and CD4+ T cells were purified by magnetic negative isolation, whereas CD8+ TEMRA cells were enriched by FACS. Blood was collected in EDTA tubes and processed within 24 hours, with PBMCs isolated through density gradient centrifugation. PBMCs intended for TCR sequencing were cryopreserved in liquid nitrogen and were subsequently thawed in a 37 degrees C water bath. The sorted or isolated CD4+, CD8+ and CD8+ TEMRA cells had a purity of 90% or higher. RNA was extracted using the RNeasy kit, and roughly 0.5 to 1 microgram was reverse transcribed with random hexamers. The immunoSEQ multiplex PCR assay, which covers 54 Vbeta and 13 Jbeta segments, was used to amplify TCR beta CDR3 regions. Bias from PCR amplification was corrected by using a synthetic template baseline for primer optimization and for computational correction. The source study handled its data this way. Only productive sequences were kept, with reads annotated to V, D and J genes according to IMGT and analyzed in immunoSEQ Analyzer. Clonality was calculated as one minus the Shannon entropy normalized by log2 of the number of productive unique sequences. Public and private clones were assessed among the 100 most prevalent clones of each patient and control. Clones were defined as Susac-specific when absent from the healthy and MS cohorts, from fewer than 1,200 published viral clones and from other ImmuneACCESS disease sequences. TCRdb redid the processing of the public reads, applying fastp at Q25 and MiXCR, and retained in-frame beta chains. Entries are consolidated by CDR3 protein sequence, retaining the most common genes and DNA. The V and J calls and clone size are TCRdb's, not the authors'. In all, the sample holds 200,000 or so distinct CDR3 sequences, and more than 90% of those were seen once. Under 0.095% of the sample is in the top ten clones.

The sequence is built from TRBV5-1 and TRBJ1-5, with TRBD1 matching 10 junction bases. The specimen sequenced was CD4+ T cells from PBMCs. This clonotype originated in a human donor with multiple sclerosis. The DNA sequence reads TGCGCCAGCAGCTCCGGGACAGGGGTTGATCAGCCCCAGCATTTT. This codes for CASSSGTGVDQPQHF.